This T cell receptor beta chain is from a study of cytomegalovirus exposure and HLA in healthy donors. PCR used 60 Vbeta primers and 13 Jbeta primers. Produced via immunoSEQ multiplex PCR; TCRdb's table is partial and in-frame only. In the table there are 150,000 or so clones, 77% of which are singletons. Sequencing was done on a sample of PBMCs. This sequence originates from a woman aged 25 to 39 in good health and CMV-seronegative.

The CDR3 DNA follows: TGTGCCAGCAGCTGGGGGACAGGGGGTACAGCCTACACCTTC. Translated, it gives CASSWGTGGTAYTF. The chain combines TRBV5-8 with TRBJ1-2; 11 bases align to TRBD1. CDR3 length: 14 residues. Germline lookup yields CDR1 SGHTS and CDR2 YDEGEE. J was trimmed by 10 bases and V by 3 bases; bases with no gene match: 8.